The clone carrying this T cell receptor beta chain turned up a few times. Data came from immunoSEQ multiplex PCR; TCRdb stores just in-frame clones and leaves some out. This sample yields 140,000 or so clones, of which around four fifths are seen a single time; 6.2% belongs to the top ten. The data belong to a study of blood T cell repertoires in COVID-19. Study-wide context: Researchers got acute and convalescent COVID-19 samples from the United States, Italy and Spain.

The CDR3 runs to 13 residues. CDR1 is SNHLY and CDR2 is FYNNEI in the germline V gene. Trimming stripped 1 base from V and 14 bases from J, with 17 bases between. The material sequenced was PBMCs or T cells enriched from blood (not recorded which). This sequence originates from a woman aged 40 to 49 who had recovered from COVID-19. This chain uses TRBV2 with TRBJ1-2, with a possible D match to TRBD1 (5 bases). CDR3 sequence: CASSEEEGLPWTF. The CDR3 coding sequence is TGTGCCAGCAGTGAAGAAGAGGGACTGCCGTGGACCTTC.